Below, 18 T cell receptor beta chains from the same sample are listed, as sequenced in a study of T cell responses to AZD1222 COVID-19 vaccine. Only in-frame clones appear in the TCRdb table, and some are missing; sequencing was by immunoSEQ multiplex PCR. The sample holds about 96,000 clones, 89% seen once. The sample was peripheral blood, taken on day 0 of AZD1222 vaccination. These receptors originate from an adult in good health.

This clone was observed once. V and J are TRBV5-8 and TRBJ2-6; D is unclear. The CDR3 length is 13 residues. CDR1 and CDR2 (germline): SGHTS, YDEGEE. Trimming cost V 1 base and J 2 bases, with 1 base left between them. The CDR3 loop reads CASSLTGANVLTF. DNA for the CDR3: TGTGCCAGCAGCTTGACTGGGGCCAACGTCCTGACTTTC.

This chain joins TRBV16 and TRBJ1-5; 8 nucleotides match TRBD1. The CDR3 extends over 16 amino acids. In germline, CDR1 is KGHSY, CDR2 FQNENV. J gave up 9 bases and V 1 base, and 11 bases lay outside the gene matches. CDR3 sequence: CASSQYHVGTGWPQHF. CDR3 DNA: TGTGCCAGCAGCCAATATCATGTAGGGACAGGTTGGCCCCAGCATTTT.

CDR3 sequence: CASSRVPPGTNYGYTF. In DNA, the CDR3 is TGTGCCAGCAGCCGCGTTCCCCCTGGGACGAACTATGGCTACACCTTC. This rearrangement joins TRBV4-2 to TRBJ1-2; D is perhaps TRBD1 (5 bases). Germline lookup yields CDR1 LGHNA and CDR2 YNFKEQ. Trimming took off 4 bases at V and 2 bases at J, with 17 bases between the two ends. The CDR3 runs to 16 residues.

The CDR3 DNA sequence: TGTGCCACCAGCCTTCAGGGTCAGCCCCAGCATTTT. Translation: CATSLQGQPQHF. The gene calls are TRBV15 and TRBJ1-5, with D possibly being TRBD1 (5 bases). The CDR3 runs to 12 residues. Trimming shortened V by 5 bases and J by 6 bases, and 8 bases separated the two germline ends. CDR1 is LNHNV, CDR2 YYDKDF, per germline (reference sequence).

This clone was seen once. The chain uses TRBV9 and TRBJ2-3, with TRBD2 identical over 9 bases. The CDR3 sequence is 17 residues long. Germline V gene data show CDR1 as SGDLS and CDR2 as YYNGEE. V dropped 0 bases and J dropped 0; count of bases not matched to a gene: 5. The CDR3 DNA follows: TGTGCCAGCAGCGTAGATAGCGGGGGAGCTAGCACAGATACGCAGTATTTT. As protein: CASSVDSGGASTDTQYF.

The chain combines TRBV28 with TRBJ1-5; a possible D gene is TRBD1 (5 bases). The CDR3 runs 13 residues. Between the trimmed V and J ends, which lost 6 bases and 9 bases, there was a span of 15 bases. Germline assignment: CDR1 MDHEN and CDR2 SYDVKM. The CDR3 loop is CASRDLGHGPQHF. The DNA of the CDR3 is TGTGCCAGCAGGGATTTAGGACACGGGCCCCAGCATTTT.

The chain employs TRBV5-1 and TRBJ2-7; 12 bases fit TRBD2. Unmatched junction bases numbered 9, after V lost 0 bases and J lost 5 bases. The CDR3 contains 17 residues. Germline CDR1 and CDR2: SGHRS and YFSETQ. This CDR3 reads CASSLVATSGGHHEQYF. In DNA, the CDR3 is TGCGCCAGCAGCTTGGTTGCGACTAGCGGGGGCCACCACGAGCAGTACTTC.

V gene TRBV20-1 combines with J gene TRBJ2-7; 8 nucleotides match TRBD2. The CDR3 consists of 13 residues. V was pared by 3 bases and J by 9 bases, with 10 bases of the junction left unmatched. Germline V lookup: CDR1 DFQATT, CDR2 SNEGSKA (reference sequence). The CDR3: CSASDGTRTAQYF. The CDR3 nucleotides are TGCAGTGCTAGTGACGGGACTAGAACTGCGCAGTACTTC.

The chain employs TRBV20-1 and TRBJ1-1; 9 bases match TRBD1. Germline CDR1 and CDR2: DFQATT and SNEGSKA (reference sequence). The V segment lost 3 bases and the J segment 4 bases; nucleotides outside the gene matches: 6. The CDR3 has 14 amino acids. The CDR3 loop reads CSASGQGSSTEAFF. CDR3 in DNA: TGCAGTGCTAGTGGACAGGGGTCAAGCACTGAAGCTTTCTTT.

This CDR3 reads CAISIAGSTGELFF. The CDR3 DNA reads TGTGCCATCAGCATAGCCGGGAGCACCGGGGAGCTGTTTTTT. The V and J genes are TRBV10-3 and TRBJ2-2; D is perhaps TRBD2 (6 bases). Deletions cut 6 bases from V and 4 bases from J, with 12 bases between. Germline CDR1 and CDR2: ENHRY and SYGVKD. The CDR3 length is 14 residues.

This clone has only one observation. The chain has TRBV20-1 and TRBJ1-1; tentative D call: TRBD1 (5 bases). With 0 bases removed from V and 12 bases from J, the gap between germline ends came to 11 bases. The CDR3 has 11 residues. Per the germline V gene, CDR1 is DFQATT and CDR2 is SNEGSKA (reference sequence). The CDR3 reads CSARDRRVSFF. In nucleotides, the CDR3 is TGCAGTGCTAGAGATCGCAGGGTTTCTTTCTTT.

This rearrangement joins TRBV19 to TRBJ2-2; 7 nucleotides align to TRBD1. The germline gives CDR1 LNHDA, CDR2 SQIVND (reference sequence). The CDR3 is 14 residues long. Losses at the gene ends were 3 bases for V and 5 bases for J; bases not matched to a gene: 3. The CDR3 region is CASSISGGTGELFF. CDR3 sequence (DNA): TGTGCCAGTAGTATTTCAGGGGGAACCGGGGAGCTGTTTTTT.

This clone has just one count. The V gene is TRBV25-1, the J gene TRBJ2-1, with D perhaps TRBD2 (6 bases). The CDR3 loop spans 15 amino acids. Germline V gene sequence: CDR1 MGHDK, CDR2 SYGVNS. V lost 3 bases and J lost 2, with 11 bases in between. CDR3 sequence: CASSDGSGPYNEQFF. As DNA, the CDR3 is TGTGCCAGCAGTGATGGTAGCGGACCCTACAATGAGCAGTTCTTC.

The chain carries TRBV19 and TRBJ1-5; D might be TRBD1 (6 bases). The CDR3 runs 18 residues. Germline lookup yields CDR1 LNHDA and CDR2 SQIVND (reference sequence). The germline V and J ends were trimmed by 5 bases and 0 bases, with 20 bases remaining between them. CDR3 nucleotides: TGTGCCAGTAGTGCAAACCCCCGACAGGTTAATAGCAATCAGCCCCAGCATTTT. Encoded protein: CASSANPRQVNSNQPQHF.

This clone was recorded once. The rearrangement links TRBV20-1 to TRBJ1-1, with D possibly TRBD1 on 5 matching bases. V gave up 3 bases and J gave up 7 bases, with 9 bases separating them. The germline gives CDR1 DFQATT, CDR2 SNEGSKA (reference sequence). The CDR3 runs to 11 residues. CDR3 DNA: TGCAGTGCTAGTACACAGGTTGAAGCTTTCTTT. Translation: CSASTQVEAFF.

This chain links TRBV7-9 with TRBJ1-1; D gene unclear. CDR3 length: 12 residues. Trimming pared 4 bases from V and 6 bases from J, leaving 9 bases between. Germline CDR1 is SEHNR and CDR2 is FQNEAQ (reference sequence). The CDR3 here is CASSYLTSEAFF. DNA for the CDR3: TGTGCCAGCAGCTATTTGACCTCTGAAGCTTTCTTT.

This chain joins TRBV5-6 and TRBJ2-5; 7 bases are shared with TRBD1. The CDR3 spans 15 residues. V shed 2 bases and J 2 bases; nucleotides not matched to a gene: 6. Germline CDR1 reads SGHDT; CDR2 reads YYEEEE. CDR3 coding DNA: TGTGCCAGCAGCTTTGGTTTGACAGGGCAAGAGACCCAGTACTTC. It yields the protein CASSFGLTGQETQYF.

This clone came up a few times. The chain combines TRBV30 with TRBJ1-3; no clear D. This CDR3 is 17 amino acids long. Germline lookup yields CDR1 GTSNPN and CDR2 SVGIG (reference sequence). V lost 3 bases and J lost 0, with 18 bases in between. CDR3 sequence reads: CAWSIAPSDFSGNTIYF. The DNA of the CDR3 is TGTGCCTGGAGCATAGCTCCCAGCGACTTCTCTGGAAACACCATATATTTT.